This entry concerns a single TCR beta chain. Its specificity is not known. These data are taken from a study of T cells in Graves' hyperthyroidism and ophthalmopathy. The CDR3 covers 15 residues. Trimming pared 1 base from V and 2 bases from J, leaving 11 bases between. Looked up from germline, CDR1 is SGDLS and CDR2 is YYNGEE. The study's findings and limits: Also found in blood were most expanded thyroid clonotypes above 0.001.

Using RNA transcripts as the source, TCR beta CDR3 regions were amplified. The HTBI primer set served for first-round RT-PCR of the TCR CDR3. Each CDR3 protein is one row after TCRdb ran MiXCR on the multiplex PCR reads. Among 610,000 or so distinct CDR3 sequences listed, around 45% were seen once. This chain uses TRBV9 with TRBJ2-3; D is perhaps TRBD1 (5 bases). This receptor was taken from a woman aged 18-29 years with Graves' hyperthyroidism. The sample taken for sequencing was peripheral blood or thyroid tissue (not recorded which). The CDR3 loop is CASSVQETDTDTQYF. CDR3 in DNA: TGTGCCAGCAGCGTACAGGAGACAGACACAGATACGCAGTATTTT.